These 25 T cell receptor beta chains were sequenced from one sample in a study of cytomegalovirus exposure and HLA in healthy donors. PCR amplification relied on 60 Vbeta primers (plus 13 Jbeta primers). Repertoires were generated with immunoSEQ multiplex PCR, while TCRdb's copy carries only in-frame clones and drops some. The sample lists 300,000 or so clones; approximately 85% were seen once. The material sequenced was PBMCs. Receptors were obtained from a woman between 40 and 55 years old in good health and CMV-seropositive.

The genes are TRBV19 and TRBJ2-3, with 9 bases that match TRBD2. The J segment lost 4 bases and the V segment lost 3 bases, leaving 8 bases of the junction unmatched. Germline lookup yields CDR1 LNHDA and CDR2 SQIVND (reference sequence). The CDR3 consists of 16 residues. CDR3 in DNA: TGTGCCAGTAGTATGACTAGCGGCACGGGGGCAGATACGCAGTATTTT. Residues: CASSMTSGTGADTQYF.

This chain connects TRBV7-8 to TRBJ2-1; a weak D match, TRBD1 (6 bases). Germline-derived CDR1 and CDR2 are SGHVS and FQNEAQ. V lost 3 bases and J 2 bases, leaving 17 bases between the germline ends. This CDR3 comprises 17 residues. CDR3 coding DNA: TGTGCCAGCAGCTTCGGAGAGTTACGGACAGCCTACAATGAGCAGTTCTTC. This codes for CASSFGELRTAYNEQFF.

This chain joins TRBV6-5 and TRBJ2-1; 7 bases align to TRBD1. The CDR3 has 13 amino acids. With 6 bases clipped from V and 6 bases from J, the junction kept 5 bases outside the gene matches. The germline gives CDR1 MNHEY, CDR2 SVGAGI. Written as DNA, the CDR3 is TGTGCCAGCAGAACGGGACAGAGCAATGAGCAGTTCTTC. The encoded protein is CASRTGQSNEQFF.

The CDR3, as DNA: TGTGCCAGCAGCTTAGCGGGGGAGGGTGCCGACGAGCAGTACTTC. Its translation is CASSLAGEGADEQYF. The V call is TRBV7-6, the J call TRBJ2-7; 7 bases agree with TRBD2. Germline V gene lookup returns CDR1 SGHVS and CDR2 FNYEAQ. The CDR3 runs 15 residues. V shed 0 bases, J shed 5 bases, and the junction held 7 bases outside the gene matches.

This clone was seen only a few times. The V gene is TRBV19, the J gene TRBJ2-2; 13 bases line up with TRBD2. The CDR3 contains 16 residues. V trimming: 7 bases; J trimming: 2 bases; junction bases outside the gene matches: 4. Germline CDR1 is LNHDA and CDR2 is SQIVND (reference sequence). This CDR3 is CASKRGLAGNTGELFF. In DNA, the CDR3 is TGTGCCAGTAAACGGGGACTAGCGGGAAACACCGGGGAGCTGTTTTTT.

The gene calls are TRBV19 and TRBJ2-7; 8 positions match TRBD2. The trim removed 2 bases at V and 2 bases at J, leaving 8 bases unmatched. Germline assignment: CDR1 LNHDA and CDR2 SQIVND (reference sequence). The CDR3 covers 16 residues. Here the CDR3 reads CASSITPSGLTYEQYF. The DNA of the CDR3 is TGTGCCAGTAGTATAACGCCTAGCGGGTTGACCTACGAGCAGTACTTC.

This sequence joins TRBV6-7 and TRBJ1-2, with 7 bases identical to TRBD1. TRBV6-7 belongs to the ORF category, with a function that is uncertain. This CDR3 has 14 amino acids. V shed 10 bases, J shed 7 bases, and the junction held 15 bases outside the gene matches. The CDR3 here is CATPLVAGGGGYTF. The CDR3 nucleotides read TGTGCCACCCCTCTGGTGGCAGGGGGAGGTGGCTACACCTTC.

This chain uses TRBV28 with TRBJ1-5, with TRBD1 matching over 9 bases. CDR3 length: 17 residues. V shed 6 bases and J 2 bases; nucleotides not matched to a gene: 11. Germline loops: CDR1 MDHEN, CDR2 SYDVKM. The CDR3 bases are TGTGCCAGCAGCCGACCCGGGACAGGGACGGGCAATCAGCCCCAGCATTTT. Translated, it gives CASSRPGTGTGNQPQHF.

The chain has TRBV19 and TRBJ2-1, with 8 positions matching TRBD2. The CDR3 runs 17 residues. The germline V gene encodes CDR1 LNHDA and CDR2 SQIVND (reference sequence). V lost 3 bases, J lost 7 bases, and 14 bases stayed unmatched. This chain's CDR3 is CASSIGASGPLRNEQFF. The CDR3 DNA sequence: TGTGCCAGTAGTATCGGGGCTAGCGGGCCGTTGAGGAATGAGCAGTTCTTC.

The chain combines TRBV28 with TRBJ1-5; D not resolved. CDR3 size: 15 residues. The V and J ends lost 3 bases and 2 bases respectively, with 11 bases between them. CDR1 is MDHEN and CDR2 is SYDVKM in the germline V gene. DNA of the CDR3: TGTGCCAGCAGTTTTGTGACGGGAGGCAATCAGCCCCAGCATTTT. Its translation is CASSFVTGGNQPQHF.

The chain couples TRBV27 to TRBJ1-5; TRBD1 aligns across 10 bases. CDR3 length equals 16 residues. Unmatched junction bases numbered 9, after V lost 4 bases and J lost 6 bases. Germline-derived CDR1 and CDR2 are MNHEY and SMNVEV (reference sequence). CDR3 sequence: CASSSTDRGSRQPQHF. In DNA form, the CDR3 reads TGTGCCAGCAGTTCCACGGACAGGGGGTCGCGTCAGCCCCAGCATTTT.

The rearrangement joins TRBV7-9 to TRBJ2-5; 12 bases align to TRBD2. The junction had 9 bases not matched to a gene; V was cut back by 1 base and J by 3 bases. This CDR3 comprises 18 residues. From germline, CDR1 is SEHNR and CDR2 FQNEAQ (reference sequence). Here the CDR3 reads CASSLGPSSGRAEETQYF. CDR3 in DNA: TGTGCCAGCAGCTTAGGACCCTCTAGCGGGAGGGCCGAAGAGACCCAGTACTTC.

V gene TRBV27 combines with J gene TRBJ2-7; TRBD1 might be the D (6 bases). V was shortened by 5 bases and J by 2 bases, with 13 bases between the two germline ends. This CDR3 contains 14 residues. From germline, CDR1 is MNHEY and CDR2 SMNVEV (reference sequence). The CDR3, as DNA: TGTGCCAGCAGTGCCACAGGGTACCCCTACGAGCAGTACTTC. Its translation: CASSATGYPYEQYF.

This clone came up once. For the CDR3, the DNA is TGCGCCAGCAGCCAAGTCGGGAGGGCCCCAGTTAAGGAGCAGTTCTTC. Translated: CASSQVGRAPVKEQFF. This sequence joins TRBV4-3 and TRBJ2-1, with 8 bases aligning to TRBD2. The germline gives CDR1 LGHNA, CDR2 YSLEER. V lost 1 base, J lost 10 bases, and 12 bases stayed unmatched. This CDR3 is built from 16 residues.

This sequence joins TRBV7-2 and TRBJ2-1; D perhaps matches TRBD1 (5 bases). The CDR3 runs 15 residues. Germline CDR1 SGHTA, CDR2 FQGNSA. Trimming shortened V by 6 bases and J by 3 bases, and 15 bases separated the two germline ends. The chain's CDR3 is CASRRQHYNYNEQFF. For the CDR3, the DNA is TGTGCCAGCAGAAGACAGCACTACAACTACAATGAGCAGTTCTTC. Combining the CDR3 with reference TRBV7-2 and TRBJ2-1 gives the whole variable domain GAGVSQSPSNKVTEKGKDVELRCDPISGHTALYWYRQSLGQGLEFLIYFQGNSAPDKSGLPSDRFSAERTGGSVSTLTIQRTQQEDSAVYLCASRRQHYNYNEQFFGPGTRLTVL.

Here the CDR3 DNA reads TGTGCCAGCAGCCTACCTACTAGCGGGAGGGCTCCTAATACGCAGTATTTT. Translated: CASSLPTSGRAPNTQYF. The chain uses TRBV4-2 and TRBJ2-3; 13 bases are a match to TRBD2. CDR1 is LGHNA, CDR2 YNFKEQ, per germline. J gave up 7 bases and V 4 bases, and 11 bases lay outside the gene matches. This CDR3 comprises 17 residues.

CDR3 DNA: TGTGCCAGCAGCTTGGGCAGGGTGAACACTGAAGCTTTCTTT. Its protein product is CASSLGRVNTEAFF. This rearrangement joins TRBV5-5 to TRBJ1-1; D possibly corresponds to TRBD1 (5 bases). The CDR3 loop spans 14 amino acids. The germline V and J ends were trimmed by 0 bases and 0 bases, with 6 bases remaining between them. The V gene's germline CDR1 is SGHKS and CDR2 YYEKEE (reference sequence).

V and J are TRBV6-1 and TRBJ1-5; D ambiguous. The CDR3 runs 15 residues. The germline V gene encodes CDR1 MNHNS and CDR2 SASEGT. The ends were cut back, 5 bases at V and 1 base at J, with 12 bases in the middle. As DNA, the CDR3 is TGTGCCAGCAGTTCCCATGGTGAGAGCAATCAGCCCCAGCATTTT. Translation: CASSSHGESNQPQHF.

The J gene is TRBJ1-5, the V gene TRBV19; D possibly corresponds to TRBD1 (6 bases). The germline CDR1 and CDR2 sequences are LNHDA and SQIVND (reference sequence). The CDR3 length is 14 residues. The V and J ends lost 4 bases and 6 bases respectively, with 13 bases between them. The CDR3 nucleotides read TGTGCCAGTAGTAATCAGGGGAGTAGTCAGCCCCAGCATTTT. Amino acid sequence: CASSNQGSSQPQHF.

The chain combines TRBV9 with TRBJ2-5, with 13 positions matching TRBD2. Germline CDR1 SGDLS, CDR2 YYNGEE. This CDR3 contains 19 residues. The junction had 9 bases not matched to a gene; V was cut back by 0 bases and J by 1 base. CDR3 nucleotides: TGTGCCAGCAGCGTAGGACAGGGGGGACTAGCGGGGAGCCAAGAGACCCAGTACTTC. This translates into CASSVGQGGLAGSQETQYF.

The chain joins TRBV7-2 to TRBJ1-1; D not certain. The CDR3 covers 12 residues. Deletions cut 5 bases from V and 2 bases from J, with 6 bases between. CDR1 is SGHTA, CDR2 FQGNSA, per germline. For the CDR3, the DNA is TGTGCCAGCAGCAGACAAAACACTGAAGCTTTCTTT. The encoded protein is CASSRQNTEAFF. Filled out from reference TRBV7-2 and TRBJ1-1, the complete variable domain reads GAGVSQSPSNKVTEKGKDVELRCDPISGHTALYWYRQSLGQGLEFLIYFQGNSAPDKSGLPSDRFSAERTGGSVSTLTIQRTQQEDSAVYLCASSRQNTEAFFGQGTRLTVV.

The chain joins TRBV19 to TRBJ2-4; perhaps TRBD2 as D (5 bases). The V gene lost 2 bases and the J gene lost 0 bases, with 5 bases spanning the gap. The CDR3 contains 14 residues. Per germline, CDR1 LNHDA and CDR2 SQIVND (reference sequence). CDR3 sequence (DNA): TGTGCCAGTAGTATACGGGGAGCCAAAAACATTCAGTACTTC. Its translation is CASSIRGAKNIQYF.

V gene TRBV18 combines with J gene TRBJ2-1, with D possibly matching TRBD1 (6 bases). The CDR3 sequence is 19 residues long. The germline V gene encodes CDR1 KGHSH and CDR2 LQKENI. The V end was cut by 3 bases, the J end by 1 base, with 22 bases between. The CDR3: CASSPVLPGASNSYNEQFF. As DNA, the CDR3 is TGTGCCAGCTCACCGGTTCTCCCAGGGGCGAGCAATTCCTACAATGAGCAGTTCTTC.

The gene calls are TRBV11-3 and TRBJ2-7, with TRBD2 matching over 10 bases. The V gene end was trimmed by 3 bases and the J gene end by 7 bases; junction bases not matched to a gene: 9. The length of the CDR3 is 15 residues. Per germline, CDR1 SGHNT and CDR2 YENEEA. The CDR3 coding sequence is TGTGCCAGCAGCTTTGGAGCGGGAGGGACATGGGAGCAGTACTTC. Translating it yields CASSFGAGGTWEQYF. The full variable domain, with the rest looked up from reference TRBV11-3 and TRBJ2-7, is EAGVVQSPRYKIIEKKQPVAFWCNPISGHNTLYWYLQNLGQGPELLIRYENEEAVDDSQLPKDRFSAERLKGVDSTLKIQPAELGDSAVYLCASSFGAGGTWEQYFGPGTRLTVT.

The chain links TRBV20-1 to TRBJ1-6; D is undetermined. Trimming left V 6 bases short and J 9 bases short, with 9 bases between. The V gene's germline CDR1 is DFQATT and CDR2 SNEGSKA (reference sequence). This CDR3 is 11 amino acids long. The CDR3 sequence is CSAQEGSPLHF. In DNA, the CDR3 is TGCAGTGCCCAGGAGGGTTCACCCCTCCACTTT.